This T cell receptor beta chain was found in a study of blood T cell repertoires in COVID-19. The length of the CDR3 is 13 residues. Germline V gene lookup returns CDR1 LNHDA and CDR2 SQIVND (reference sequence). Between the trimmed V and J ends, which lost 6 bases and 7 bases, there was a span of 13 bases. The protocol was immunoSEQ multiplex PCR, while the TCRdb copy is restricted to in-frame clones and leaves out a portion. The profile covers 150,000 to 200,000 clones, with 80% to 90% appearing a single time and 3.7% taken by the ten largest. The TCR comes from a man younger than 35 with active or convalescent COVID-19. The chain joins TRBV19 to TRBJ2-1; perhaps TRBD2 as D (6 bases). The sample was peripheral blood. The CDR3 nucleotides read TGTGCCAGTAGGTATGGAGGGAAGAATGAGCAGTTCTTC. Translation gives CASRYGGKNEQFF.